What follows are 9 T cell receptor beta chains derived from one specimen sequenced in a study of T cells in Graves' hyperthyroidism and ophthalmopathy. RNA transcripts served as the template for amplifying TCR beta CDR3 regions. HTBI primers drove first-round RT-PCR of the TCR CDR3. TCRdb re-called the multiplex PCR reads through MiXCR, storing one row per CDR3 protein. The sample records 250,000 to 350,000 distinct CDR3 sequences, 16% being singletons. Sequencing used blood. These receptors were obtained from a man aged 30 to 39 with Graves' hyperthyroidism.

This clonotype was recorded a few times. This chain joins TRBV5-1 and TRBJ2-1; D gene uncertain. V was trimmed by 3 bases and J by 10 bases, leaving 14 bases between them. Germline CDR1 reads SGHRS; CDR2 reads YFSETQ. The CDR3 has 13 residues. The CDR3 DNA is TGCGCCAGCAGCTCGCTCCCAGTTGGGGAGCAGTTCTTC. As protein: CASSSLPVGEQFF.

A word on this clonotype: A much larger clone lies a single base off, so this may be a read error. J is TRBJ2-7 and V is TRBV6-9; 12 bases map to TRBD2. This CDR3 has 18 residues. Trimming took 3 bases from V and 5 from J; bases not matched to a gene: 14. The germline V gene has CDR1 MNHGY and CDR2 SVAAGI. The CDR3 loop reads CASSYPLPLAGGLNEQYF. The DNA for the CDR3 is TGTGCCAGCAGTTACCCGTTACCTCTAGCGGGAGGGCTGAACGAGCAGTACTTC.

The sample holds a few counts of this clonotype. CDR3 sequence reads: CATSREADYGYTF. CDR3 DNA: TGTGCCACCAGCAGAGAGGCAGACTATGGCTACACCTTC. This rearrangement joins TRBV15 to TRBJ1-2, with D unclear. V was pared by 0 bases and J by 3 bases, with 5 bases between. In germline, CDR1 is LNHNV, CDR2 YYDKDF (reference sequence). The length of the CDR3 is 13 residues. The whole variable domain, filled in from reference TRBV15 and TRBJ1-2, reads DAMVIQNPRYQVTQFGKPVTLSCSQTLNHNVMYWYQQKSSQAPKLLFHYYDKDFNNEADTPDNFQSRRPNTSFCFLDIRSPGLGDTAMYLCATSREADYGYTFGSGTRLTVV.

This clonotype appeared many times. The chain links TRBV5-8 to TRBJ2-5, with TRBD1 as a possible D gene (5 bases). Trimming shortened V by 2 bases and J by 5 bases, and 10 bases separated the two germline ends. The germline CDR1 and CDR2 sequences are SGHTS and YDEGEE. This CDR3 contains 13 residues. The CDR3 nucleotides read TGTGCCAGCAGCTTAAAGGGGTTGGAGACCCAGTACTTC. Amino acids: CASSLKGLETQYF.

The rearrangement joins TRBV19 to TRBJ2-3; 7 nucleotides line up with TRBD2. The CDR3 is made up of 13 amino acids. Germline V lookup: CDR1 LNHDA, CDR2 SQIVND (reference sequence). With 6 bases clipped from V and 7 bases from J, the junction kept 7 bases outside the gene matches. The CDR3 loop reads CASRGLAANTQYF. Written as DNA, the CDR3 is TGTGCCAGTAGAGGGCTAGCGGCCAATACGCAGTATTTT.

This clonotype has ten or more counts. V usage is TRBV12-3 or TRBV12-4 and J usage is TRBJ1-2; maybe TRBD1 (5 bases). This CDR3 contains 12 residues. V lost 6 bases, J lost 8 bases, and 13 bases lay in between. The CDR3 DNA is TGTGCCAGCAGCCCCAGGGCGGTCGGCTACACCTTC. Its protein is CASSPRAVGYTF.

This clonotype was observed many times. V is TRBV10-1 and J is TRBJ1-1; 7 bases are a match to TRBD1. Germline V gene lookup returns CDR1 WNHNN and CDR2 SYGVQD (reference sequence). Trimming at V came to 6 bases and at J to 0 bases, leaving 7 bases not matched to a gene. This CDR3 has 15 amino acids. DNA for the CDR3: TGCGCCAGCAGCGGGGACAGCAGTCTGAACACTGAAGCTTTCTTT. Translated, it gives CASSGDSSLNTEAFF.

This clonotype was detected only a few times. J is TRBJ2-3 and V is TRBV12-3 or TRBV12-4; 11 bases are a match to TRBD2. The CDR3 is made up of 18 amino acids. With 5 bases clipped from V and 0 bases from J, the junction kept 10 bases outside the gene matches. DNA for the CDR3: TGTGCCAGCAGTCAGGGACTAGCGGTTCGGTCTAGCACAGATACGCAGTATTTT. It specifies CASSQGLAVRSSTDTQYF.

This clonotype was detected a few times. The chain uses TRBV6-1 and TRBJ1-2; 7 bases line up with TRBD1. The germline gives CDR1 MNHNS, CDR2 SASEGT. The CDR3 has 16 residues. The trim removed 6 bases at V and 0 bases at J, leaving 10 bases unmatched. The CDR3 spells CASSPRQGQANYGYTF. The CDR3 region has the DNA TGTGCCAGCAGCCCAAGACAGGGCCAAGCTAACTATGGCTACACCTTC.